Listed below are T cell receptor beta chains from one sample, sequenced in a study of pediatric ulcerative colitis. Sequencing used immunoSEQ multiplex PCR; TCRdb keeps in-frame clones, though not all of them. The top ten hold about 1.1% of the sample, which has about 35,000 clones, about 81% seen once. Material for sequencing was gut tissue. All receptors come from a boy aged 5-17 years with mild ulcerative colitis. Each CDR3 is given with its conserved first and last residue. The D gene is left open where the match is weak. Clone size appears in some rows only: once, few, many, or a class for an expanded clone.

J: TRBJ1-4; length: 16; size: .; V: TRBV5-1; D: TRBD1; CDR3: CASSLTAGGTNEKLFF; DNA: TGCGCCAGCAGCTTGACCGCAGGGGGAACTAATGAAAAACTGTTTTTT
J: TRBJ1-3; length: 16; size: few; V: TRBV7-6; D: .; CDR3: CASSLTYRGSANTIYF; DNA: TGTGCCAGCAGCTTGACCTACCGGGGCTCAGCAAACACCATATATTTT
J: TRBJ2-2; length: 15; size: .; V: TRBV5-1; D: .; CDR3: CASSLTSSSTGELFF; DNA: TGCGCCAGCAGTCTAACTAGTTCATCCACCGGGGAGCTGTTTTTT
J: TRBJ1-5; length: 13; size: .; V: TRBV6-5; D: .; CDR3: CATARASNQPQHF; DNA: TGTGCCACCGCCAGGGCTAGCAATCAGCCCCAGCATTTT
J: TRBJ1-1; length: 13; size: .; V: TRBV11-2; D: .; CDR3: CASSRKQGYEAFF; DNA: TGTGCCAGCAGCCGAAAACAGGGCTATGAAGCTTTCTTT
J: TRBJ1-2; length: 13; size: once; V: TRBV6-1; D: .; CDR3: CASSERSDYGYTF; DNA: TGTGCCAGCAGTGAAAGGAGTGACTATGGCTACACCTTC
J: TRBJ1-5; length: 18; size: .; V: TRBV4-1; D: .; CDR3: CASSQVGGGRGFRQPQHF; DNA: TGCGCCAGCAGCCAAGTAGGGGGGGGACGGGGATTTCGTCAGCCCCAGCATTTT
J: TRBJ2-7; length: 14; size: .; V: TRBV6-5; D: TRBD1; CDR3: CASSATGSSYEQYF; DNA: TGTGCCAGCAGTGCGACAGGGAGTTCCTACGAGCAGTACTTC
J: TRBJ2-3; length: 13; size: once; V: TRBV19; D: .; CDR3: CASSRGFADTQYF; DNA: TGTGCCAGTAGTAGGGGGTTCGCAGATACGCAGTATTTT
J: TRBJ1-6; length: 12; size: few; V: TRBV5-8; D: TRBD1; CDR3: CAGDRGGSPLHF; DNA: TGTGCCGGGGACAGGGGTGGGTCACCCCTCCACTTT
J: TRBJ1-2; length: 14; size: .; V: TRBV5-4; D: .; CDR3: CASSLGVLTYGYTF; DNA: TGTGCCAGCAGCCTGGGGGTCCTCACCTATGGCTACACCTTC
J: TRBJ1-2; length: 16; size: few; V: TRBV10-3; D: .; CDR3: CAIRTRATAVPYGYTF; DNA: TGTGCCATCCGGACACGAGCTACGGCAGTTCCCTATGGCTACACCTTC
J: TRBJ2-7; length: 13; size: .; V: TRBV2; D: .; CDR3: CASSDGPLYEQYF; DNA: TGTGCCAGCAGCGACGGACCCCTCTACGAGCAGTACTTC
J: TRBJ2-7; length: 14; size: .; V: TRBV2; D: .; CDR3: CASRRVLTGHEQYF; DNA: TGTGCCAGCCGCCGAGTCCTGACGGGGCACGAGCAGTACTTC
J: TRBJ2-7; length: 15; size: once; V: TRBV29-1; D: .; CDR3: CSVGGRQGSPYEQYF; DNA: TGCAGCGTTGGCGGCCGGCAGGGTAGTCCTTACGAGCAGTACTTC
J: TRBJ2-7; length: 12; size: .; V: TRBV6-9; D: .; CDR3: CASTGPSYEQYF; DNA: TGTGCCAGCACCGGCCCCTCCTACGAGCAGTACTTC
J: TRBJ2-7; length: 13; size: once; V: TRBV19; D: .; CDR3: CASFPPSSYEQYF; DNA: TGTGCCAGTTTCCCGCCTAGCTCCTACGAGCAGTACTTC
J: TRBJ1-1; length: 13; size: .; V: TRBV4-2; D: TRBD1; CDR3: CASSIEGAGEAFF; DNA: TGTGCCAGCAGCATCGAGGGGGCAGGTGAAGCTTTCTTT
J: TRBJ2-7; length: 16; size: .; V: TRBV11-2; D: .; CDR3: CASSPLRRQGGYEQYF; DNA: TGTGCCAGCAGCCCTTTACGACGGCAGGGAGGCTACGAGCAGTACTTC
J: TRBJ1-2; length: 14; size: .; V: TRBV5-1; D: .; CDR3: CASRSEGRNYGYTF; DNA: TGCGCCAGCAGAAGTGAAGGCAGGAACTATGGCTACACCTTC
J: TRBJ2-3; length: 16; size: .; V: TRBV7-6; D: TRBD1; CDR3: CASSSSRGQITDTQYF; DNA: TGTGCCAGCAGTTCGAGTAGGGGGCAGATCACAGATACGCAGTATTTT
J: TRBJ2-7; length: 13; size: .; V: TRBV5-6; D: .; CDR3: CASSLSRTYAQYF; DNA: TGTGCCAGCAGCTTGTCCAGGACCTACGCGCAGTACTTC
J: TRBJ1-2; length: 13; size: .; V: TRBV5-6; D: .; CDR3: CASSLQAWGGYTF; DNA: TGTGCCAGCAGCTTGCAGGCCTGGGGTGGCTACACCTTC
J: TRBJ2-7; length: 13; size: .; V: TRBV4-1; D: .; CDR3: CASSQGHGYEQYF; DNA: TGCGCCAGCAGCCAAGGCCACGGCTACGAGCAGTACTTC
J: TRBJ2-3; length: 15; size: .; V: TRBV2; D: .; CDR3: CASSVEEGGTDTQYF; DNA: TGTGCCAGCAGTGTTGAAGAGGGGGGCACAGATACGCAGTATTTT
J: TRBJ1-2; length: 17; size: .; V: TRBV23-1; D: .; CDR3: CASSRNLAARTNYGYTF; DNA: TGCGCCAGCAGCCGAAATCTTGCCGCCCGGACTAACTATGGCTACACCTTC
J: TRBJ2-5; length: 15; size: .; V: TRBV30; D: TRBD2; CDR3: CAWSLGLAGGETQYF; DNA: TGTGCCTGGAGCCTCGGACTAGCGGGGGGAGAGACCCAGTACTTC
J: TRBJ1-2; length: 18; size: few; V: TRBV4-1; D: .; CDR3: CASSLRDGDADPNYGYTF; DNA: TGCGCCAGCAGCCTAAGGGACGGAGACGCTGATCCAAACTATGGCTACACCTTC
J: TRBJ2-7; length: 15; size: .; V: TRBV5-1; D: .; CDR3: CASSSAWDANYEQYF; DNA: TGCGCCAGCAGCTCGGCATGGGACGCGAACTACGAGCAGTACTTC
J: TRBJ2-3; length: 16; size: .; V: TRBV13; D: TRBD2; CDR3: CASSHPGLGGTDTQYF; DNA: TGTGCCAGCAGCCATCCGGGACTAGGTGGCACAGATACGCAGTATTTT
J: TRBJ2-7; length: 13; size: .; V: TRBV5-6; D: .; CDR3: CASSLRGPSEQYF; DNA: TGTGCCAGCAGCTTGCGGGGGCCCTCCGAGCAGTACTTC
J: TRBJ2-3; length: 16; size: once; V: TRBV5-1; D: .; CDR3: CASSLFEQGSTDTQYF; DNA: TGCGCCAGCAGCTTGTTTGAACAGGGAAGCACAGATACGCAGTATTTT
J: TRBJ2-1; length: 12; size: .; V: TRBV5-6; D: .; CDR3: CASSVAPPRWLF; DNA: TGTGCCAGCAGCGTCGCCCCTCCCCGATGGCTCTTC
J: TRBJ2-7; length: 15; size: .; V: TRBV7-3; D: TRBD2; CDR3: CASSPGGGRLYEQYF; DNA: TGTGCCAGCAGCCCGGGCGGGGGTCGTCTTTACGAGCAGTACTTC
J: TRBJ2-5; length: 16; size: .; V: TRBV30; D: TRBD1; CDR3: CAWRPPGQGSGYDQYF; DNA: TGTGCCTGGAGACCACCGGGACAGGGATCCGGCTACGACCAGTACTTC
J: TRBJ2-7; length: 14; size: .; V: TRBV5-4; D: .; CDR3: CASSPVGNSYEQYF; DNA: TGTGCCAGCAGCCCCGTGGGCAACTCCTACGAGCAGTACTTC
J: TRBJ1-6; length: 15; size: .; V: TRBV6-5; D: .; CDR3: CASSYDRGKGSPLHF; DNA: TGTGCCAGCAGTTACGATAGGGGGAAGGGTTCACCCCTCCACTTT
J: TRBJ2-4; length: 13; size: .; V: TRBV6-1; D: .; CDR3: CASSEGGKNIQYF; DNA: TGTGCCAGCTCTGAGGGCGGGAAAAACATTCAGTACTTC
J: TRBJ2-5; length: 18; size: .; V: TRBV10-1; D: TRBD1; CDR3: CASHLDRGRGARQETQYF; DNA: TGCGCCAGCCACCTAGACAGGGGGCGAGGGGCTCGACAAGAGACCCAGTACTTC
J: TRBJ2-1; length: 15; size: .; V: TRBV5-4; D: TRBD2; CDR3: CASSLAASGVNEQFF; DNA: TGTGCCAGCAGCTTGGCGGCTAGCGGGGTCAATGAGCAGTTCTTC
J: TRBJ1-2; length: 11; size: .; V: TRBV9; D: .; CDR3: CASSVASLYTF; DNA: TGTGCCAGCAGCGTTGCGTCGCTCTACACCTTC
J: TRBJ1-5; length: 14; size: once; V: TRBV2; D: .; CDR3: CASSGVSSNQPQHF; DNA: TGTGCCAGCAGTGGCGTGTCTAGCAATCAGCCCCAGCATTTT
J: TRBJ1-1; length: 17; size: few; V: TRBV30; D: TRBD1; CDR3: CAWSGDRGSWEDTEAFF; DNA: TGTGCCTGGAGCGGGGACAGGGGATCGTGGGAGGACACTGAAGCTTTCTTT
J: TRBJ1-2; length: 16; size: .; V: TRBV5-4; D: TRBD1; CDR3: CASSLKPGGGYYGYTF; DNA: TGTGCCAGCAGCTTAAAACCAGGGGGCGGATACTATGGCTACACCTTC
J: TRBJ2-7; length: 11; size: .; V: TRBV29-1; D: .; CDR3: CSVGGPYEQYF; DNA: TGCAGCGTTGGCGGACCCTACGAGCAGTACTTC
J: TRBJ2-4; length: 16; size: .; V: TRBV30; D: TRBD2; CDR3: CAWSVMAGGPKNIQYF; DNA: TGTGCCTGGAGTGTGATGGCGGGGGGGCCCAAAAACATTCAGTACTTC
J: TRBJ2-3; length: 15; size: .; V: TRBV4-2; D: TRBD1; CDR3: CASSPEGQGADTQYF; DNA: TGTGCCAGCAGCCCCGAGGGACAGGGGGCAGATACGCAGTATTTT
J: TRBJ2-2; length: 17; size: .; V: TRBV5-1; D: TRBD1; CDR3: CASSWPLQGVETGELFF; DNA: TGCGCCAGCAGCTGGCCCTTACAGGGGGTAGAGACCGGGGAGCTGTTTTTT
J: TRBJ1-2; length: 14; size: .; V: TRBV30; D: .; CDR3: CAWSVSGRDYGYTF; DNA: TGTGCCTGGAGTGTATCCGGCAGGGACTATGGCTACACCTTC
J: TRBJ2-7; length: 13; size: .; V: TRBV29-1; D: TRBD2; CDR3: CSVEVQLAGVQYF; DNA: TGCAGCGTTGAAGTACAACTAGCGGGGGTGCAGTACTTC
J: TRBJ2-1; length: 16; size: once; V: TRBV4-1; D: TRBD2; CDR3: CASSQATAGGRNEQFF; DNA: TGCGCCAGCAGCCAAGCTACGGCGGGGGGGCGGAATGAGCAGTTCTTC
J: TRBJ1-6; length: 14; size: once; V: TRBV11-2; D: .; CDR3: CASTPDLGISPLHF; DNA: TGTGCCAGCACCCCCGACCTCGGGATTTCACCCCTCCACTTT
J: TRBJ2-2; length: 14; size: .; V: TRBV30; D: .; CDR3: CAWSPLGPRGELFF; DNA: TGTGCCTGGAGCCCCTTGGGGCCCCGCGGGGAGCTGTTTTTT